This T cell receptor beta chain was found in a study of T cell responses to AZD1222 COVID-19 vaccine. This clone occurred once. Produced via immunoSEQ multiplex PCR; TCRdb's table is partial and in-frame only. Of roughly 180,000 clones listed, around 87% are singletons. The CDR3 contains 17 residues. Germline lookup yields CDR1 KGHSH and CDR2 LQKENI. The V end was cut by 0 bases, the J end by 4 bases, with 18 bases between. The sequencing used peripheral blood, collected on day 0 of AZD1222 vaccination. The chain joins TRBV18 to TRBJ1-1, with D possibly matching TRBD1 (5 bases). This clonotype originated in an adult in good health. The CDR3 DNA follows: TGTGCCAGCTCACCACCCATTTCGGGGGGTCGGAGCACTGAAGCTTTCTTT. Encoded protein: CASSPPISGGRSTEAFF.